Listed below are T cell receptor beta chains from one sample, sequenced in a study of T cells in Graves' hyperthyroidism and ophthalmopathy. TCRdb recomputed calls from the multiplex PCR reads with MiXCR, one row per CDR3 protein. Of approximately 300,000 distinct CDR3 sequences listed, approximately 15% are singletons. Sequencing input: blood. These receptors were obtained from a woman aged 60-75 years with Graves' ophthalmopathy. Each CDR3 is given with its conserved first and last residue. A D gene is named only where the DNA matches it firmly. Not every row has a clone size; where given, it reads once, few, many or a size class.

j_call clone_size v_call d_call cdr3_nt cdr3_aa
TRBJ2-2 - TRBV6-4 - TGTGCCAGCAGTGACCCTAACACCGGGGAGCTGTTTTTT CASSDPNTGELFF
TRBJ2-5 - TRBV18 - TGTGCCAGCTCCTACGACAATGGGGCGAGGGAGACCCAGTACTTC CASSYDNGARETQYF
TRBJ2-5 few TRBV29-1 - TGCAGCGTTGTAGGACACGAAGAGACCCAGTACTTC CSVVGHEETQYF
TRBJ2-7 many TRBV28 - TGTGCCAGCAGTTTATATCCCAGTAGCTCCTACGAGCAGTACTTC CASSLYPSSSYEQYF
TRBJ1-5 many TRBV6-2/TRBV6-3 - TGTGCCAGCAGTTACGGTAGCAGGACTCAGCCCCAGCATTTT CASSYGSRTQPQHF
TRBJ2-3 many TRBV6-2/TRBV6-3 TRBD2 TGTGCCAGCAGTTTGGTAGCGGGAACTGATACGCAGTATTTT CASSLVAGTDTQYF
TRBJ1-1 many TRBV29-1 - TGCAGCGTTGAAAGGGGAACAAACACTGAAGCTTTCTTT CSVERGTNTEAFF
TRBJ2-5 many TRBV5-1 - TGCGCCAGCAGCTTAATACCGGGAGAGACCCAGTACTTC CASSLIPGETQYF
TRBJ1-1 - TRBV20-1 - TGCAGTGCTAGACACCCCGCAGGAATGAACACTGAAGCTTTCTTT CSARHPAGMNTEAFF
TRBJ1-1 many TRBV7-2 - TGTGCCAGCAGCTTAGAAGCGGGGAGGAACACTGAAGCTTTCTTT CASSLEAGRNTEAFF
TRBJ2-5 many TRBV11-2 - TGTGCCAGCAGCTTAGTCTATAAGTCCTGGGGGGACGAAGAGACCCAGTACTTC CASSLVYKSWGDEETQYF
TRBJ2-2 many TRBV4-3 TRBD1 TGCGCCAGCAGCCCGGGACAGGGTCATGTCACCGGGGAGCTGTTTTTT CASSPGQGHVTGELFF
TRBJ2-1 few TRBV7-7 TRBD2 TGTGCCAGCAGCCCGACGCGGACTAGCGGAAATGAGCAGTTCTTC CASSPTRTSGNEQFF
TRBJ1-4 - TRBV6-2/TRBV6-3 - TGTGCCAGCAGCCACGGTGCAACTAATGAAAAACTGTTTTTT CASSHGATNEKLFF
TRBJ2-7 many TRBV2 TRBD2 TGTGCCAGCAGGAGGGCTAGCGGGACGATGCCCCACGAGCAGTACTTC CASRRASGTMPHEQYF
TRBJ1-2 many TRBV20-1 - TGCAGTGCTAGAGATACGAGGGAAGGGTACGGCTACACCTTC CSARDTREGYGYTF
TRBJ2-5 many TRBV6-1 - TGTGCCAGCAGTGAAGCGCTAGCCAGTAAGGAGACCCAGTACTTC CASSEALASKETQYF
TRBJ1-4 many TRBV28 - TGTGCCAGCAGTTCAACACGCTTCGGTAGTGAAAAACTGTTTTTT CASSSTRFGSEKLFF
TRBJ1-6 many TRBV6-5 - TGTGCCAGCAGTTACTCCACACAGGGTTCCGTCTTCTCACCCCTCCACTTT CASSYSTQGSVFSPLHF
TRBJ2-1 few TRBV29-1 TRBD2 TGCAGCGGAGCGGGGGGGCGTATGGACAATGAGCAGTTCTTC CSGAGGRMDNEQFF
TRBJ1-4 - TRBV12-3/TRBV12-4 TRBD1 TGTGCCAGCAGGGAACAGGGGGCTAATGAAAAACTGTTTTTT CASREQGANEKLFF
TRBJ2-5 few TRBV20-1 - TGCAGTGCTTTGGTCGGTGAGACCCAGTACTTC CSALVGETQYF
TRBJ2-1 - TRBV20-1 - TGCAGTGCGCGGGACACAGCCTACAATGAGCAGTTCTTC CSARDTAYNEQFF
TRBJ2-7 many TRBV6-1 TRBD2 TGTGCCAGCAGCCTCTTTAGCGGGGGCTCCTACGAGCAGTACTTC CASSLFSGGSYEQYF
TRBJ1-4 many TRBV7-2 - TGTGCCAGCAGCTTAGGGCAGGGCGAAAAACTGTTTTTT CASSLGQGEKLFF
TRBJ1-1 many TRBV5-8 - TGTGCCAGCAGCTTCGGCCCCGGACAGAACACTGAAGCTTTCTTT CASSFGPGQNTEAFF
TRBJ1-2 - TRBV28 - TGTGCCAGCAGTTCCTTTCTGGGCTACACCTTC CASSSFLGYTF
TRBJ2-5 few TRBV9 TRBD2 TGTGCCAGCAGCAACCCCCTGGAGCGGGAGGGGAGAGAGACCCAGTACTTC CASSNPLEREGRETQYF
TRBJ1-2 many TRBV12-3/TRBV12-4 - TGTGCCAGCAGTTTTGGCAACTATGGCTACACCTTC CASSFGNYGYTF
TRBJ2-4 few TRBV29-1 - TGCAGCGTGGAGACAACAGCCAAAAACATTCAGTACTTC CSVETTAKNIQYF
TRBJ2-3 - TRBV5-1 - TGCGCCAGCAGCTTGGGAGGCGGTTACACAGATACGCAGTATTTT CASSLGGGYTDTQYF
TRBJ1-1 many TRBV18 - TGTGCCAGCTCACCCCTAGCTGTGGGAGGGGCTGAAGCTTTCTTT CASSPLAVGGAEAFF
TRBJ1-4 many TRBV5-1 - TGCGCCAGCAGCGTCGACGGTGGAAGGGAGGAAAAACTGTTTTTT CASSVDGGREEKLFF
TRBJ1-1 many TRBV5-1 - TGCGCCAGCAGCACAATCCCCAGCGGAGGGGTCACTGAAGCTTTCTTT CASSTIPSGGVTEAFF
TRBJ1-6 many TRBV20-1 TRBD1 TGCAGTGCCCCCAAGGGAGGACAGGGGGTTTCACCCCTCCACTTT CSAPKGGQGVSPLHF
TRBJ2-7 - TRBV20-1 - TGCAGTGCTAGAGATCTCAGGGGCGCTTCCTACGAGCAGTACTTC CSARDLRGASYEQYF
TRBJ1-5 - TRBV6-1 TRBD1 TGTGCCAGCAGCCAACAGGGGGTTCGAAATCAGCCCCAGCATTTT CASSQQGVRNQPQHF
TRBJ2-7 many TRBV5-1 TRBD1 TGCGCCAGCAGCTTGGATACCGGGACAGGGAAGGAGCAGTACTTC CASSLDTGTGKEQYF
TRBJ2-3 many TRBV15 TRBD1 TGTGCCACCAGCAGAGATAACAGGGGGAGCACAGATACGCAGTATTTT CATSRDNRGSTDTQYF
TRBJ1-2 - TRBV9 - TGTGCCAGCAGCTCCTCACCCGTGCGCGTCTATGGCTACACCTTC CASSSSPVRVYGYTF
TRBJ2-7 many TRBV4-1 - TGCGCCAGCAGCCAAGATCCAGACAGTCCTACGAAGCAGTACTTC CASSQDPDSPTKQYF
TRBJ2-1 few TRBV18 TRBD1 TGTGCCAGCTCACCAGGGACAGGGGCTTTTGGCAATGAGCAGTTCTTC CASSPGTGAFGNEQFF
TRBJ2-1 many TRBV18 TRBD2 TGTGCCAGCACCCTTAGCGGGGGAAACAATGAAGAGCAGTTCTTC CASTLSGGNNEEQFF
TRBJ1-2 few TRBV5-6 - TGTGCCAGCAGCCCGGGAAGGCGGACTAACTATGGCTACACCTTC CASSPGRRTNYGYTF